The table lists the clone carrying this T cell receptor (beta chain) with a few counts. The CDR3 is made up of 17 amino acids. CDR1 is DFQATT and CDR2 is SNEGSKA in the germline V gene (reference sequence). After removal of 5 bases from V and 2 bases from J, the junction contained 15 bases not matched to a gene. The source material, RNA transcripts, was used to amplify TCR beta CDR3 regions. RT-PCR in the first round (using the HTBI primer set) targeted the TCR CDR3. MiXCR, run by TCRdb on the multiplex PCR reads, gives a single entry per CDR3 protein. The profile shows hundreds of thousands of distinct CDR3 sequences, approximately 19% of them singletons. The entry originates in a study of T cells in Graves' hyperthyroidism and ophthalmopathy.

Sequenced sample: blood. The rearrangement uses TRBV20-1 and TRBJ1-2, with 9 bases identical to TRBD1. This receptor was obtained from a woman between 50 and 59 years old with Graves' hyperthyroidism that later progressed to Graves' ophthalmopathy. CDR3 bases: TGCAGTGCTCCTAAACAGGGGGCTCTAGAGGGGAACTATGGCTACACCTTC. Protein sequence: CSAPKQGALEGNYGYTF.